This section outlines one T cell receptor (beta chain) sequence together with its context. Sequence at one end of the junction differs from germline and may be a read error. Constant-region priming of about 520 ng total RNA yielded TCR beta cDNA. Amplification in three nested multiplex PCR rounds with slightly modified ARM-PCR gave rise to TCR beta libraries. TRBV1-TRBV30 forward primers paired with a C-beta reverse primer drove the first two PCR rounds, 10 cycles each. MiXCR was run by TCRdb on the multiplex PCR reads, yielding one entry per CDR3 protein. This sample has about 210,000 distinct CDR3 sequences, with about 82% found just once. The data were obtained in a study of tumor-infiltrating lymphocytes in primary liver carcinoma. At the level of the study: The tumors ranged from 4.2 to 10 cm across and fell within stage T1-T3 N0M0.

The germline V gene has CDR1 MNHNY and CDR2 SVGAGI (reference sequence). The CDR3 length is 13 residues. The study co-extracted DNA and RNA from about 20-30 mg of unsorted bulk tissue. Sequencing input: tumor tissue from primary liver carcinoma. This TCR was recovered from a man aged 40-55 years with primary liver carcinoma and hepatitis B virus infection. V and J are TRBV6-6 and TRBJ1-6; D gene ambiguous. The CDR3 region has the DNA TGTGCCAGCACTGGAGAGACCGCTCTACCCTTCCACTTT. Residues: CASTGETALPFHF.